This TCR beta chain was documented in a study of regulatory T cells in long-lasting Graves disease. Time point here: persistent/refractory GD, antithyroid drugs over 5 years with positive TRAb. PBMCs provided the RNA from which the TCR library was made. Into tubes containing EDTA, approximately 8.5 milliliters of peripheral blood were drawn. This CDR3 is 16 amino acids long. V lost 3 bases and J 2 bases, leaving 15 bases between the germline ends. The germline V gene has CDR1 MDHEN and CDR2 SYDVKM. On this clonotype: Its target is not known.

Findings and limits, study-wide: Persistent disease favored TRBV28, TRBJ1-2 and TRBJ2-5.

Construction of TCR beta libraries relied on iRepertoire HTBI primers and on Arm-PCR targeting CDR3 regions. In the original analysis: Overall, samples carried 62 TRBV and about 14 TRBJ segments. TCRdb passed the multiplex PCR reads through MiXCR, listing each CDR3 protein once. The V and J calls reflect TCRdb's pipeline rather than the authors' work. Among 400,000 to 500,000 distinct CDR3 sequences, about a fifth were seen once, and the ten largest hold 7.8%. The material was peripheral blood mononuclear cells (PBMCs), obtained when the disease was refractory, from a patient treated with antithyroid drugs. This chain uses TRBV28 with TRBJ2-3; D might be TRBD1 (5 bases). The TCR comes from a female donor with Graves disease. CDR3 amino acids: CASSFPLSTATDTQYF. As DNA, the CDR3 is TGTGCCAGCAGTTTCCCCCTCTCGACAGCCACAGATACGCAGTATTTT. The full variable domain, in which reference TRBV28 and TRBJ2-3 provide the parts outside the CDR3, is DVKVTQSSRYLVKRTGEKVFLECVQDMDHENMFWYRQDPGLGLRLIYFSYDVKMKEKGDIPEGYSVSREKKERFSLILESASTNQTSMYLCASSFPLSTATDTQYFGPGTRLTVL.